The sequence of this T cell receptor beta chain was determined in a study of blood T cell repertoires in COVID-19. Study at large: Whether acute or convalescent, the COVID-19 samples came from the United States, Italy and Spain. Sources were T cells, B-cell-depleted T cells, or PBMCs; the material itself was cDNA or gDNA.

Original processing notes: Researchers report that nucleated cell counts were estimated from reference gene primer amplification. The protocol was immunoSEQ multiplex PCR, while the TCRdb copy is restricted to in-frame clones and leaves out a portion. V and J calls plus clone size are reproduced from that table; the DNA served to infer D and trimming. The table has roughly 67,000 clones, approximately 86% seen once; the top ten hold roughly 4%. The CDR3 loop spans 15 amino acids. Germline CDR1 reads KGHSH; CDR2 reads LQKENI. Trimming left V 1 base short and J 7 bases short, with 14 bases between. This TCR derives from a man aged 45-60 years with acute or convalescent COVID-19. The J gene is TRBJ2-1, the V gene TRBV18; tentatively, D is TRBD2 (5 bases). Source material: peripheral blood. The CDR3 sequence: CASSPLEAGINEQFF. In nucleotides, the CDR3 is TGTGCCAGCTCACCACTAGAAGCCGGGATAAATGAGCAGTTCTTC.